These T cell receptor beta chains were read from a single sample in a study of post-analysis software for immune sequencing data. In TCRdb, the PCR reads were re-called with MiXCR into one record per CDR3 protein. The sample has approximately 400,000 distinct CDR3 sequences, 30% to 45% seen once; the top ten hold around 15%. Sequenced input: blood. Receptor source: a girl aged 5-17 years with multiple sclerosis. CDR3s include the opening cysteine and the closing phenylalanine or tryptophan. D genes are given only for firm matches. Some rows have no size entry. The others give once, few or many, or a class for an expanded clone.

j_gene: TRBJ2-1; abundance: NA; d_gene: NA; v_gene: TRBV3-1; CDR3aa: CASSQITGSSEQFF; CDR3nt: TGTGCCAGCAGCCAGATTACAGGGAGCAGTGAGCAGTTCTTC
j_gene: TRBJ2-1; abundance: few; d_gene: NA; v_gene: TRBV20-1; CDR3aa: CSAREPHNEQFF; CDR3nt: TGCAGTGCTAGAGAACCCCACAATGAGCAGTTCTTC
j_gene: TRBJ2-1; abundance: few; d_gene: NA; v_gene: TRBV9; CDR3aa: CASSGGTAYNEQFF; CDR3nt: TGTGCCAGCAGCGGCGGGACAGCCTACAATGAGCAGTTCTTC
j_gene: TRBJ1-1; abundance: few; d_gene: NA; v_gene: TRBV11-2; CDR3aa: CASSLDNRLNTEAFF; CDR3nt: TGTGCCAGCAGCTTAGATAACCGATTGAACACTGAAGCTTTCTTT
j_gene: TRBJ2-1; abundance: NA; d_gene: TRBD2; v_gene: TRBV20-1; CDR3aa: CSAYKAGATLAYNEQFF; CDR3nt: TGCAGTGCTTATAAAGCGGGGGCTACGCTTGCCTACAATGAGCAGTTCTTC
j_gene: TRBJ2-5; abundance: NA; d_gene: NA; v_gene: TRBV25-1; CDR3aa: CASSGSPGQRQETQYF; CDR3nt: TGTGCCAGCAGTGGCTCCCCGGGACAACGGCAAGAGACCCAGTACTTC
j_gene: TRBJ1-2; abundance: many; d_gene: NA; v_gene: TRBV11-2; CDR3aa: CASSLEVTGYTF; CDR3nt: TGTGCCAGCAGCTTAGAGGTGACGGGCTACACCTTC
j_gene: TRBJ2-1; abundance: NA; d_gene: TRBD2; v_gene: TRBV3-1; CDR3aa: CASSQMGTSGGLVNEQFF; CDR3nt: TGTGCCAGCAGCCAAATGGGAACTAGCGGGGGGTTGGTAAATGAGCAGTTCTTC
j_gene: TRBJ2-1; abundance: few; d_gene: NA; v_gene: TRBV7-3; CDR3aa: CASSLGGSFYNEQFF; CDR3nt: TGTGCCAGCAGCTTGGGTGGGAGTTTTTACAATGAGCAGTTCTTC
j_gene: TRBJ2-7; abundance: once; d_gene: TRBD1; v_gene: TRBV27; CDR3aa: CASSLWGSEDRLGYEQYF; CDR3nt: TGTGCCAGCAGTTTATGGGGTTCAGAGGACAGGCTGGGGTACGAGCAGTACTTC
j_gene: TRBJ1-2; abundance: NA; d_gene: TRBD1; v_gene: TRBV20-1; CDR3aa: CSASPTGTGQGYTF; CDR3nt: TGCAGTGCTAGCCCTACCGGGACAGGGCAGGGCTACACCTTC
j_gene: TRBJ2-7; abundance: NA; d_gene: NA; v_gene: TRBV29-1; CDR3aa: CSVAQVSSYEQYF; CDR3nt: TGCAGCGTTGCGCAGGTGAGCTCCTACGAGCAGTACTTC
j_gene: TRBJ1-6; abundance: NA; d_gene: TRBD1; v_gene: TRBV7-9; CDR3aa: CASSLYGTGGSPLHF; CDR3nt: TGTGCCAGCAGCTTATATGGGACAGGGGGTTCACCCCTCCACTTT
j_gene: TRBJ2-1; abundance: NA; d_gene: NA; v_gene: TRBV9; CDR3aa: CASSVLGIGNEQFF; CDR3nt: TGTGCCAGCAGCGTACTCGGGATAGGGAATGAGCAGTTCTTC
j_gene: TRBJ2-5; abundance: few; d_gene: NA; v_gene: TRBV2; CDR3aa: CASTTVREETQYF; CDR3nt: TGTGCCAGCACCACGGTCAGGGAAGAGACCCAGTACTTC
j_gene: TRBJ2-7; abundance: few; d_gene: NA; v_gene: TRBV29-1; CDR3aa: CSGLDRTYEQYF; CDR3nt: TGCAGCGGGTTAGACAGGACCTACGAGCAGTACTTC
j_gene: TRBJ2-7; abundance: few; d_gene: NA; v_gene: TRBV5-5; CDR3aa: CASSLALGMERTYEQYF; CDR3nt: TGTGCCAGCAGCTTGGCCCTTGGGATGGAGAGGACCTACGAGCAGTACTTC
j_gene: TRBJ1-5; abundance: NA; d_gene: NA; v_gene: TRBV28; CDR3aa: CASSSGLPFGNQPQHF; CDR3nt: TGTGCCAGCAGTTCAGGCCTCCCTTTTGGCAATCAGCCCCAGCATTTT
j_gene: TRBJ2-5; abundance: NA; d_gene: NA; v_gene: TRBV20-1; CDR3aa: CSARDPELGEQYF; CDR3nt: TGCAGTGCTAGAGATCCCGAACTTGGGGAGCAGTACTTC
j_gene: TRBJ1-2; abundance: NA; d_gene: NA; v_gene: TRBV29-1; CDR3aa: CSVEDSPRAYGYTF; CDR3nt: TGCAGCGTTGAAGACTCCCCTAGGGCCTATGGCTACACCTTC
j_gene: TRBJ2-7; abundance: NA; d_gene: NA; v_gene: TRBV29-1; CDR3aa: CSVSRGTSYEQYF; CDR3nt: TGCAGCGTGTCCCGGGGCACGTCCTACGAGCAGTACTTC
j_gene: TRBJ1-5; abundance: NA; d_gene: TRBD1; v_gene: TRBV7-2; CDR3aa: CASSLGGQGNQPQHF; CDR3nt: TGTGCCAGCAGCTTAGGGGGACAGGGCAATCAGCCCCAGCATTTT
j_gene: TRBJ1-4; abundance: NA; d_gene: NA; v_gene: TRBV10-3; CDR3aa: CAIGESKDGLFF; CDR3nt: TGTGCCATCGGTGAGTCGAAGGACGGGCTGTTTTTT
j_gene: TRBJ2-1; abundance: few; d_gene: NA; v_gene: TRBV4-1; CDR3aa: CASSVRRANEQFF; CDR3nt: TGCGCCAGCAGCGTGAGGCGAGCCAATGAGCAGTTCTTC
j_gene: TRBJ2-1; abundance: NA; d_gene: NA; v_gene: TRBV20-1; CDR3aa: CSASHLRGDYNEQFF; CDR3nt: TGCAGTGCTAGTCACCTCCGGGGTGACTACAATGAGCAGTTCTTC
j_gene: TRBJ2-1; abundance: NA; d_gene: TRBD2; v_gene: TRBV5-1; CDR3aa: CASSLAAGNYNEQFF; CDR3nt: TGCGCCAGCAGCTTGGCAGCGGGGAACTACAATGAGCAGTTCTTC
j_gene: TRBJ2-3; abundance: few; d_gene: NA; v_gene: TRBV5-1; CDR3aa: CASSLDPSGWDGTDTQYF; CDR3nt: TGCGCCAGCAGCTTGGACCCGTCGGGGTGGGACGGCACAGATACGCAGTATTTT
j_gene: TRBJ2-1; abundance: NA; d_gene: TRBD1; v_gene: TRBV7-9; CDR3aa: CASQDRESSYNEQFF; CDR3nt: TGTGCCAGCCAAGACAGGGAAAGCTCCTACAATGAGCAGTTCTTC
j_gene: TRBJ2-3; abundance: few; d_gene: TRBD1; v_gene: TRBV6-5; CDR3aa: CASSPGQGAGTQYF; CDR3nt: TGTGCCAGCAGCCCTGGACAGGGGGCAGGGACGCAGTATTTT
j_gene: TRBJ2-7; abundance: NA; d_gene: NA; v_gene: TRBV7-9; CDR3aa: CASSLEGLTGDEQYF; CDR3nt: TGTGCCAGCAGCTTAGAAGGCCTTACTGGTGACGAGCAGTACTTC
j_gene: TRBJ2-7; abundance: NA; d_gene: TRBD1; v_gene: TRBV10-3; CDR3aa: CAATPGQLYEQYF; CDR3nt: TGTGCCGCAACTCCGGGACAGTTGTACGAGCAGTACTTC
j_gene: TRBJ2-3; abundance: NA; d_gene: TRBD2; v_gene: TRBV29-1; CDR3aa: CSAWTSGKSDTQYF; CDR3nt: TGCAGCGCCTGGACTAGCGGGAAATCAGATACGCAGTATTTT
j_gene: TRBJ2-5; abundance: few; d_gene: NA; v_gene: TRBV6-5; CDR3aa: CASSYFSGLGQETQYF; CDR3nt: TGTGCCAGCAGTTACTTTTCGGGGTTGGGGCAAGAGACCCAGTACTTC
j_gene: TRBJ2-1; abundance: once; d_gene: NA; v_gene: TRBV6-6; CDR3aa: CASSYLMRGGGNEQFF; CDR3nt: TGTGCCAGCAGTTACTTGATGAGGGGGGGCGGCAATGAGCAGTTCTTC
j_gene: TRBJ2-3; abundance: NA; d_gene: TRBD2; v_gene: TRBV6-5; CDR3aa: CASSSRGGRSDTQYF; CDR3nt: TGTGCCAGCAGTTCCCGGGGGGGCCGTTCAGATACGCAGTATTTT
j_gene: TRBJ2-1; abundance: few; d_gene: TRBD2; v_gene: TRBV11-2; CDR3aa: CASSPSPLAGGPVSYNEQFF; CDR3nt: TGTGCCAGCAGCCCAAGCCCGCTAGCGGGGGGGCCCGTATCCTACAATGAGCAGTTCTTC
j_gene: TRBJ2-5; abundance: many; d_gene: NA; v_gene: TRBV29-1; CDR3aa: CSVEVGDGGETQYF; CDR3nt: TGCAGCGTTGAAGTCGGAGATGGGGGAGAGACCCAGTACTTC
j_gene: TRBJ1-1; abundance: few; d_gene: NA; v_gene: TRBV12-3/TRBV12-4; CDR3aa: CASSSRVNTEAFF; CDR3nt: TGTGCCAGCAGTTCCAGGGTGAACACTGAAGCTTTCTTT
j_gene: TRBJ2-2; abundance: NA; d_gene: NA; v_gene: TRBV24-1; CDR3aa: CATSVAANTGELFF; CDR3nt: TGTGCCACCAGTGTAGCCGCGAACACCGGGGAGCTGTTTTTT
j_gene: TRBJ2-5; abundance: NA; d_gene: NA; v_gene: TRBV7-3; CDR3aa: CASSPQGGVETQYF; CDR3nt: TGTGCCAGCAGCCCCCAAGGGGGTGTGGAGACCCAGTACTTC
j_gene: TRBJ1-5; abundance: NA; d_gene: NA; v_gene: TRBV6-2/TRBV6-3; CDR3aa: CASSYSGDGQPQHF; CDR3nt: TGTGCCAGCAGTTACTCGGGGGACGGTCAGCCCCAGCATTTT
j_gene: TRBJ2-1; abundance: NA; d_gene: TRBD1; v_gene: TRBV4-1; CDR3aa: CASSHPRDRAYNEQFF; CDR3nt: TGCGCCAGCAGCCACCCCCGGGACAGGGCCTACAATGAGCAGTTCTTC
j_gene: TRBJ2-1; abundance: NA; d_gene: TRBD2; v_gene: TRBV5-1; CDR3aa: CASSPTEGGGANEQFF; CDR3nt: TGCGCCAGCAGCCCTACCGAGGGCGGGGGGGCCAATGAGCAGTTCTTC
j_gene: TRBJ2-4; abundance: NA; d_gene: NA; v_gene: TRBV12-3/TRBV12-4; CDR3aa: CASTTDRNIQYF; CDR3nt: TGTGCCAGCACTACTGACCGGAACATTCAGTACTTC
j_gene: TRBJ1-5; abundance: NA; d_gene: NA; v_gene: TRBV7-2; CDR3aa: CASSLPGDGGQPQHF; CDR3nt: TGTGCCAGCAGCTTACCGGGGGACGGGGGACAGCCCCAGCATTTT
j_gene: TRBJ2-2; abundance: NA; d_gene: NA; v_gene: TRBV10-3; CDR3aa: CAISESQVANTGELFF; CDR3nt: TGTGCCATCAGTGAGTCCCAGGTCGCGAACACCGGGGAGCTGTTTTTT
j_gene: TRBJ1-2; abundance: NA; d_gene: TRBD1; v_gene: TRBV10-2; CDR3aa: CASSERTGVGKGYTF; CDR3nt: TGCGCCAGCAGTGAGCGGACAGGGGTGGGAAAAGGCTACACCTTC
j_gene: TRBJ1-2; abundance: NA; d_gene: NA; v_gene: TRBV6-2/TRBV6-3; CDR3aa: CASSSLPTPKGGYTF; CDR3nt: TGTGCCAGCAGTTCCCTTCCGACACCCAAGGGAGGCTACACCTTC
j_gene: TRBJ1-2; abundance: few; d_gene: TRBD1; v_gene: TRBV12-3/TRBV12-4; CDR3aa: CASRGTASGYTF; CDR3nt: TGTGCCAGCAGAGGGACAGCTTCTGGCTACACCTTC
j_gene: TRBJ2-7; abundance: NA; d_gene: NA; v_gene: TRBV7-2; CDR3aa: CASSSPTRMDEQYF; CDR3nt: TGTGCCAGCAGCTCTCCGACTAGGATGGACGAGCAGTACTTC
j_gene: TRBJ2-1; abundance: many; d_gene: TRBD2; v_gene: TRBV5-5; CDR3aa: CASSVSSGGDNEQFF; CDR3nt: TGTGCCAGCAGCGTCTCTAGCGGGGGGGACAATGAGCAGTTCTTC
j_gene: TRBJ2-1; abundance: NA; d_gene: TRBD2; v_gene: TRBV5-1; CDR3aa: CASASPGLAGYNEQFF; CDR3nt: TGCGCCAGCGCCTCCCCGGGACTAGCGGGGTACAATGAGCAGTTCTTC
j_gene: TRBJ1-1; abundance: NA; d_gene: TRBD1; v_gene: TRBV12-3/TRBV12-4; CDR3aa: CASSLGTGMFAFF; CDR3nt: TGTGCCAGCAGTTTGGGGACAGGGATGTTTGCTTTCTTT
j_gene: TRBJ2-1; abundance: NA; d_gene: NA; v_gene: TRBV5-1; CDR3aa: CASSLGQVVDEQFF; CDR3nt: TGCGCCAGCAGCTTGGGGCAAGTTGTCGATGAGCAGTTCTTC
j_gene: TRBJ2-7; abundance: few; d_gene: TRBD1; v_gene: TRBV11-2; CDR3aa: CASIKNSGTGAGEQYF; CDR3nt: TGTGCCAGCATCAAAAACTCCGGGACAGGGGCCGGCGAGCAGTACTTC